This paragraph reports one T cell receptor (beta chain). The target antigen is unknown. V gave up 5 bases and J gave up 4 bases, with 15 bases separating them. CDR1 and CDR2 from the germline V gene are MDHEN and SYDVKM. This CDR3 is built from 15 residues. These data come from a study of blood T cells in healthy people across ages. Study-level points and caveats: Possibly confounding the expanded clonotype changes was the fact that donor CMV status was unknown. Age showed a roughly linear inverse relationship with TCR beta diversity per million T cells.

A second roughly 7 to 12 cycle PCR used barcoded and J-beta primers. MiXCR was run by TCRdb on the 5' RACE reads, yielding one entry per CDR3 protein. Of 1,500,000 or so distinct CDR3 sequences listed, 35% to 45% were seen once; the top ten hold just over 4%. Healthy individuals of Caucasian origin from Russia, aged about 6 to 90, served as donors. Every donor provided ten milliliters of peripheral blood. The chain is built from TRBV28 and TRBJ2-1, with D possibly being TRBD2 (6 bases). Sequenced: blood. This sequence was found in a young woman in good health. The CDR3 bases are TGTGCCAGCAGTCTGGACTACCGACCTTACAATGAGCAGTTCTTC. Its translation is CASSLDYRPYNEQFF.